This T cell receptor (beta chain) emerged from a study of breast tumors, draining lymph nodes, adjacent tissues. Whole-study findings and limits: Findings are consistent with lymph node origin and intratumoral expansion of most tumor T cells. Compared with lymph nodes, tumors were less diverse; compared with nontumor tissue, more.

Breast cancer patients provided tissue from their axillary draining lymph nodes. CDR1 is SQVTM and CDR2 is ANQGSEA in the germline V gene. The CDR3 contains 13 residues. TCRdb called the multiplex PCR reads again in MiXCR, with one record for every CDR3 protein. The table has roughly 260,000 distinct CDR3 sequences, roughly 31% seen once. Worth noting for this clonotype: Antigen: not known. This sequence may be a read error, since a much larger clone differs from it by one base.

This sequence originates from a female donor with breast cancer. Some clones in this sample may be carry-over from other donors' samples. The chain links TRBV29-1 to TRBJ2-7; D call uncertain. The specimen was axillary lymph node tissue. Here the CDR3 DNA reads TGCAGCGTTGTGAGGTCAGGCCCCTGCGAGCAGCACTTC. Amino acids: CSVVRSGPCEQHF.